A single sample gave rise to the 8 T cell receptor beta chains below, sequenced in a study of T cell responses to AZD1222 COVID-19 vaccine. The table came from immunoSEQ multiplex PCR; TCRdb's copy has only in-frame clones and leaves some out. In the table there are 140,000 or so clones, more than 70% of which are singletons. The sample here was peripheral blood, taken 28 days after the second AZD1222 dose. All receptors come from an adult who received the AZD1222 COVID-19 vaccine.

The chain couples TRBV6-5 to TRBJ1-3, with unresolved D. The CDR3 runs to 15 residues. Germline V gives CDR1 MNHEY, CDR2 SVGAGI. With 8 bases removed from V and 4 bases from J, the gap between germline ends came to 18 bases. Here the CDR3 DNA reads TGTGCCAGCTACAAGACGAATTCGATCGGAAACACCATATATTTT. Amino acid sequence: CASYKTNSIGNTIYF.

The chain carries TRBV19 and TRBJ2-5; D perhaps matches TRBD2 (6 bases). Germline loops: CDR1 LNHDA, CDR2 SQIVND (reference sequence). Deletions cut 4 bases from V and 1 base from J, with 22 bases between. The CDR3 extends over 18 amino acids. The CDR3 coding sequence is TGTGCCAGTAGTACCTCCCGGGGGAGCTTGGGGATCCAAGAGACCCAGTACTTC. This encodes CASSTSRGSLGIQETQYF.

The rearrangement links TRBV6-5 to TRBJ2-7; D unresolved. The length of the CDR3 is 11 residues. Trimming shortened V by 8 bases and J by 2 bases, and 7 bases separated the two germline ends. Germline loops: CDR1 MNHEY, CDR2 SVGAGI. The CDR3 region is CASDTTYEQYF. The CDR3 DNA follows: TGTGCCAGCGATACGACCTACGAGCAGTACTTC.

The chain joins TRBV19 to TRBJ1-3, with a tentative D call TRBD1 (5 bases). Germline CDR1 LNHDA, CDR2 SQIVND (reference sequence). The CDR3 length is 15 residues. The ends were cut back, 8 bases at V and 0 bases at J, with 14 bases in the middle. The CDR3 region is CASRGLLFSGNTIYF. The CDR3 nucleotides are TGTGCCAGTCGGGGACTCCTTTTCTCTGGAAACACCATATATTTT.

The chain couples TRBV5-3 to TRBJ2-7; 9 nucleotides match TRBD1. TRBV5-3 is an open reading frame, and its role is uncertain. V was pared by 2 bases and J by 5 bases, with 2 bases of the junction left unmatched. The CDR3 is 13 amino acids. The CDR3 DNA sequence: TGTGCCAGAAGCTTCGACAGGGGGAACGAGCAGTACTTC. It specifies CARSFDRGNEQYF.

V is TRBV30 and J is TRBJ2-2; D not certain. Germline lookup yields CDR1 GTSNPN and CDR2 SVGIG (reference sequence). CDR3 length: 13 residues. V dropped 1 base and J dropped 2 bases, with 5 bases sitting between them. The CDR3 loop reads CAWSGSNTGELFF. The CDR3 nucleotides read TGTGCCTGGAGTGGCTCCAACACCGGGGAGCTGTTTTTT.

The V call is TRBV28, the J call TRBJ2-7; tentative D call: TRBD1 (6 bases). CDR1 is MDHEN, CDR2 SYDVKM, per germline. V gave up 6 bases and J gave up 3 bases, with 15 bases separating them. The CDR3 extends over 14 amino acids. The CDR3 sequence: CASRDGQQLYEQYF. CDR3 coding DNA: TGTGCCAGCAGGGATGGACAGCAGCTCTACGAGCAGTACTTC.

This clone has only one observation. J is TRBJ1-3 and V is TRBV5-1; D gene ambiguous. CDR3 length equals 14 residues. Looked up from germline, CDR1 is SGHRS and CDR2 is YFSETQ. The V and J ends lost 3 bases and 4 bases respectively, with 11 bases between them. The CDR3 region is CASSSNLGGNTIYF. The CDR3 DNA is TGCGCCAGCAGCTCGAACCTGGGAGGAAACACCATATATTTT.